These 27 T cell receptor beta chains were all obtained from the same sample, sequenced in a study of spatial heterogeneity in lung cancer. TCRdb reprocessed the 5' RACE reads via MiXCR and lists one record per CDR3 protein. Of under 10,000 distinct CDR3 sequences listed, more than 4.5% are singletons. The time point was: sample taken at primary tumor resection. Material for sequencing was whole RNA from tumor, nontumor lung or frozen PBMC, left unsorted. Here the sequenced sample was PBMCs, taken at surgery. All receptors come from a male donor with early-stage non-small cell lung cancer.

The chain couples TRBV2 to TRBJ1-6, with D maybe TRBD1 (5 bases). CDR3 size: 16 residues. V shed 7 bases and J shed 9 bases, with 22 bases lying between them. Germline-derived CDR1 and CDR2 are SNHLY and FYNNEI. The CDR3 here is CASKPFGEGKGSPLHF. In nucleotides, the CDR3 is TGTGCCAGCAAACCCTTTGGGGAGGGGAAAGGTTCACCCCTCCACTTT.

This clonotype was detected only a few times. The chain links TRBV24-1 to TRBJ2-2; D possibly uses TRBD1 or TRBD2 (5 bases each). This CDR3 is 13 amino acids long. Germline-derived CDR1 and CDR2 are KGHDR and SFDVKD. V was cut by 12 bases and J by 1 base, with 11 bases left in between. Here the CDR3 reads CASRDGNTGELFF. The CDR3 DNA is TGTGCCTCCCGGGACGGGAACACCGGGGAGCTGTTTTTT.

About this clonotype itself: A much larger clone lies one base from this, so it may be a read error. This sequence joins TRBV20-1 and TRBJ2-1; weak D call: TRBD2 (5 bases). The V gene lost 5 bases and the J gene lost 5 bases, with 16 bases spanning the gap. This CDR3 contains 14 residues. The germline V gene has CDR1 DFQATT and CDR2 SNEGSKA (reference sequence). The CDR3 loop is CSASSEERNNEQFF. For the CDR3, the DNA is TGCAGTGCTTCGTCGGAGGAACGGAACAATGAGCAGTTCTTC.

This clonotype was detected many times. The rearrangement uses TRBV11-2 and TRBJ2-2, with a tentative D call TRBD2 (5 bases). Trimming pared 1 base from V and 7 bases from J, leaving 10 bases between. The CDR3 length is 14 residues. Germline assignment: CDR1 SGHAT and CDR2 FQNNGV. CDR3 region: CASSLGGPFGELFF. Written as DNA, the CDR3 is TGTGCCAGCAGCTTAGGCGGGCCTTTCGGGGAGCTGTTTTTT.

In its sample, this clonotype ranks as medium-sized (0.01 to 0.1%). The gene calls are TRBV10-3 and TRBJ2-4; unclear D gene. The CDR3 has 11 residues. The V end was cut by 3 bases, the J end by 7 bases, with 4 bases between. The V gene's germline CDR1 is ENHRY and CDR2 SYGVKD. The CDR3 nucleotides are TGTGCCATCAGTGAAACCAACATTCAGTACTTC. Encoded protein: CAISETNIQYF.

This clonotype was counted ten times or more. The J gene is TRBJ1-1, the V gene TRBV10-3; 12 positions match TRBD1. CDR1 is ENHRY, CDR2 SYGVKD, per germline. The CDR3 is made up of 16 amino acids. The ends lost 11 bases at V and 4 bases at J; junction bases unmatched: 14. CDR3 coding DNA: TGTGCCGGCTCCCCGGGGGACAGGGGGCGACGCACTGAAGCTTTCTTT. It yields the protein CAGSPGDRGRRTEAFF.

In its sample, this clonotype was seen many times. This chain uses TRBV20-1 with TRBJ2-1; the match to TRBD2 covers 9 bases. The CDR3 length is 18 residues. Looked up from germline, CDR1 is DFQATT and CDR2 is SNEGSKA (reference sequence). J lost 3 bases, V lost 0 bases, and 12 bases had no gene match. Here the CDR3 DNA reads TGCAGTGCTAGAGATAAAGAAGGCGCGGGGGGGTACTACAATGAGCAGTTCTTC. This sequence encodes CSARDKEGAGGYYNEQFF.

This clonotype was observed many times. The V and J genes are TRBV3-1 and TRBJ2-1; D unclear. Germline CDR1 reads LGHDT; CDR2 reads YNNKEL (reference sequence). Trimming cost V 0 bases and J 10 bases, with 7 bases left between them. The CDR3 is made up of 12 amino acids. The CDR3 spells CASSQEGDEQFF. The CDR3 nucleotides read TGTGCCAGCAGCCAAGAAGGCGACGAGCAGTTCTTC.

In this sample, this clonotype turned up many times. The rearrangement links TRBV19 to TRBJ1-2; weak D call: TRBD1 (5 bases). The V gene's germline CDR1 is LNHDA and CDR2 SQIVND (reference sequence). This CDR3 comprises 13 residues. With 3 bases removed from V and 6 bases from J, the gap between germline ends came to 11 bases. This chain's CDR3 is CASSILRDDGYTF. The CDR3 bases are TGTGCCAGTAGTATCCTCCGGGACGATGGCTACACCTTC.

This clonotype was seen at least ten times. The genes are TRBV2 and TRBJ2-7; tentatively, D is TRBD1 (5 bases). In germline, CDR1 is SNHLY, CDR2 FYNNEI. Trimming cost V 3 bases and J 5 bases, with 11 bases left between them. This CDR3 comprises 13 residues. CDR3 nucleotides: TGTGCCAGCAGTGAGGCAGGGTCCCACGAGCAGTACTTC. Its translation: CASSEAGSHEQYF.

This clonotype was counted at least ten times. The gene calls are TRBV14 and TRBJ2-7, with 7 positions matching TRBD1. V trimming: 0 bases; J trimming: 6 bases; junction bases outside the gene matches: 8. This CDR3 contains 15 residues. Per germline, CDR1 SGHDN and CDR2 FVKESK. DNA for the CDR3: TGTGCCAGCAGCCAAGATCCGGGGACAGTCTCCGAGCAGTACTTC. Protein product: CASSQDPGTVSEQYF.

This clonotype was recorded many times. The genes are TRBV7-8 and TRBJ1-2; D gene ambiguous. The CDR3 extends over 14 amino acids. Germline V gives CDR1 SGHVS, CDR2 FQNEAQ. The ends were cut back, 1 base at V and 5 bases at J, with 11 bases in the middle. CDR3 protein: CASSLVGSLYGYTF. CDR3 in DNA: TGTGCCAGCAGCTTAGTAGGCAGCCTATATGGCTACACCTTC.

This clonotype was seen many times. V gene TRBV29-1 combines with J gene TRBJ1-1, with a possible D match to TRBD1 (6 bases). Germline-derived CDR1 and CDR2 are SQVTM and ANQGSEA. This CDR3 comprises 14 residues. V was pared by 4 bases and J by 1 base, with 13 bases between. The CDR3 spells CSVGIRGPNTEAFF. The CDR3 DNA is TGCAGCGTTGGTATCAGGGGACCGAACACTGAAGCTTTCTTT.

There are many counts of this clonotype. This chain joins TRBV7-2 and TRBJ2-7; 8 positions match TRBD1. CDR1 and CDR2 from the germline V gene are SGHTA and FQGNSA. The CDR3 sequence is 14 residues long. With 3 bases clipped from V and 3 bases from J, the junction kept 4 bases outside the gene matches. The CDR3 DNA is TGTGCCAGCAGCTTTGTACAGGGGGGCTACGAGCAGTACTTC. Its protein product is CASSFVQGGYEQYF.

The J gene is TRBJ2-7, the V gene TRBV12-3 or TRBV12-4; D unclear. CDR3 length equals 11 residues. Trimming stripped 1 base from V and 6 bases from J, with 4 bases between. CDR3 bases: TGTGCCAGCAGTTTAGGGGCCGAGCAGTACTTC. Translating it yields CASSLGAEQYF.

This clonotype was detected many times. The V and J genes are TRBV6-5 and TRBJ2-7; the match to TRBD1 covers 12 bases. Germline V CDR1 and CDR2: MNHEY, SVGAGI. The CDR3 is 14 residues long. The junction had 13 bases not matched to a gene; V was cut back by 10 bases and J by 9 bases. The CDR3 region has the DNA TGTGCCACCCGGCGTCGGGACAGGGGGCCCGGGCAGTACTTC. Protein sequence: CATRRRDRGPGQYF.

This chain connects TRBV3-1 to TRBJ2-7, with D possibly called TRBD1 or TRBD2 (5 bases each). V lost 2 bases and J lost 3, with 14 bases in between. CDR3 length: 15 residues. CDR1 and CDR2 (germline): LGHDT, YNNKEL (reference sequence). CDR3 residues: CASSQTFRGIYEQYF. As DNA, the CDR3 is TGTGCCAGCAGCCAAACGTTCCGGGGCATCTACGAGCAGTACTTC.

This clonotype was seen at least ten times. Compared with germline, one end of the junction differs, possibly owing to a read error. The V and J genes are TRBV7-8 and TRBJ2-1, with TRBD2 identical over 8 bases. CDR3 size: 14 residues. The germline CDR1 and CDR2 sequences are SGHVS and FQNEAQ. Here the CDR3 reads CASNLAGRYNEQFF. As DNA, the CDR3 is TGTGCCAGCAACTTAGCGGGGCGGTACAATGAGCAGTTCTTC.

This clonotype was counted only a few times. The V and J genes are TRBV6-6 and TRBJ1-1, with D tentatively TRBD1 (5 bases). The CDR3 is 14 amino acids. Trimming removed 6 bases at V and 1 base at J, with 12 bases between. CDR1 is MNHNY and CDR2 is SVGAGI in the germline V gene (reference sequence). The CDR3 DNA reads as TGTGCCAGCAGCTATGCAGGGCAGAACACTGAAGCTTTCTTT. Translation gives CASSYAGQNTEAFF.

This clonotype was found many times. J is TRBJ1-1 and V is TRBV20-1, with TRBD1 matching over 11 bases. The CDR3 totals 18 residues. The trim removed 2 bases at V and 4 bases at J, leaving 15 bases unmatched. The V gene's germline CDR1 is DFQATT and CDR2 SNEGSKA (reference sequence). CDR3 nucleotides: TGCAGTGCTAGACCTTCTTTAGGACAGGGGGCGAGGGGCACTGAAGCTTTCTTT. Translated, it gives CSARPSLGQGARGTEAFF.

This clonotype has a count of ten or more. The V and J genes are TRBV23-1 and TRBJ2-6; 8 nucleotides line up with TRBD1. TRBV23-1 belongs to the ORF category, with a function that is uncertain. The V and J ends lost 2 bases and 4 bases, in that order; junction bases with no gene match: 13. The CDR3 covers 19 residues. The CDR3, as DNA: TGCGCCAGCAGTCAACCTGGACAGGGCAAACCTATCGGGGCCAACGTCCTGACTTTC. This translates into CASSQPGQGKPIGANVLTF.

This clonotype is judged medium-sized. CDR3 sequence: CATSRGRLNTEAFF. Written as DNA, the CDR3 is TGTGCCACCAGTCGGGGCAGATTGAACACTGAAGCTTTCTTT. The chain uses TRBV15 and TRBJ1-1; possibly TRBD1 for D (5 bases). The V gene lost 6 bases and the J gene lost 0 bases, with 11 bases spanning the gap. Germline values: CDR1 LNHNV, CDR2 YYDKDF (reference sequence). The CDR3 has 14 residues.

This clonotype was observed many times. V usage is TRBV15 and J usage is TRBJ1-1; D call uncertain. The CDR3 loop spans 15 amino acids. V lost 4 bases, J lost 1 base, and 13 bases lay in between. Germline CDR1 and CDR2: LNHNV and YYDKDF (reference sequence). The CDR3 protein is CATSTRWRWNTEAFF. CDR3 DNA: TGTGCCACCAGCACGAGGTGGAGGTGGAACACTGAAGCTTTCTTT.

This clonotype was counted ten times or more. The V gene is TRBV6-2 or TRBV6-3, the J gene TRBJ2-2; a possible D gene is TRBD1 (7 bases). The CDR3 spans 15 residues. V shed 5 bases and J shed 4 bases, with 14 bases lying between them. Germline V lookup: CDR1 MNHEY, CDR2 SVGEGT. CDR3 amino acids: CASSRGGTVTGELFF. In nucleotides, the CDR3 is TGTGCCAGCAGTAGAGGCGGGACAGTCACCGGGGAGCTGTTTTTT.

This clonotype came up many times. The rearrangement links TRBV6-4 to TRBJ1-2, with 8 positions matching TRBD1. The J segment lost 5 bases and the V segment lost 5 bases, leaving 10 bases of the junction unmatched. CDR3 length: 15 residues. Per the germline V gene, CDR1 is MRHNA and CDR2 is SNTAGT. CDR3 residues: CASSLGAGGPYGYTF. CDR3 nucleotide sequence: TGTGCCAGCAGTCTCGGGGCAGGGGGCCCTTATGGCTACACCTTC.

This clonotype was detected ten times or more. V and J are TRBV4-3 and TRBJ2-2; 12 positions agree with TRBD2. The CDR3 runs 17 residues. The V and J ends lost 1 base and 5 bases, in that order; junction bases with no gene match: 5. Germline V CDR1 and CDR2: LGHNA, YSLEER. CDR3 in DNA: TGCGCCAGCAGCCAAGCTGCTAGCGGGAGGGGGACCGGGGAGCTGTTTTTT. Its protein is CASSQAASGRGTGELFF.

This clonotype was detected many times. The chain links TRBV12-3 or TRBV12-4 to TRBJ2-1; D possibly corresponds to TRBD1 (6 bases). Trimming cost V 7 bases and J 7 bases, with 14 bases left between them. This CDR3 is built from 13 residues. The CDR3 region has the DNA TGTGCCAGCACTCCGAGGGGGTATAATGAGCAGTTCTTC. Translated, it gives CASTPRGYNEQFF.